This TCR beta chain was retrieved from a study of human T cells and chemical hapten exposure. V was pared by 5 bases and J by 0 bases, with 8 bases between. The V gene's germline CDR1 is SQVTM and CDR2 ANQGSEA. This CDR3 comprises 14 residues. TCRdb analysed the RACE reads with MiXCR anew, one entry per CDR3 protein. Counted here are roughly 50,000 distinct CDR3 sequences, approximately 9.5% occurring once; the ten biggest clones make up 9.5% to 10%. This clonotype was found many times. Time point given: pre-sensitization, week 0. The treatment here: therapeutic diphenylcyclopropenone sensitization with weekly scalp DPC. From whole blood left unfractionated, total RNA was extracted.

The chain combines TRBV29-1 with TRBJ1-6; possible D gene TRBD1, 5 bases. Material: whole blood, obtained in connection with sensitization to the hapten diphenylcyclopropenone (DPC). The source is a woman aged 30 to 39 with alopecia areata. Some clones in this sample may be carry-over from other donors' samples. DNA for the CDR3: TGCAGCGTTTCGGGGGGCTCCTATAATTCACCCCTCCACTTT. It yields the protein CSVSGGSYNSPLHF.